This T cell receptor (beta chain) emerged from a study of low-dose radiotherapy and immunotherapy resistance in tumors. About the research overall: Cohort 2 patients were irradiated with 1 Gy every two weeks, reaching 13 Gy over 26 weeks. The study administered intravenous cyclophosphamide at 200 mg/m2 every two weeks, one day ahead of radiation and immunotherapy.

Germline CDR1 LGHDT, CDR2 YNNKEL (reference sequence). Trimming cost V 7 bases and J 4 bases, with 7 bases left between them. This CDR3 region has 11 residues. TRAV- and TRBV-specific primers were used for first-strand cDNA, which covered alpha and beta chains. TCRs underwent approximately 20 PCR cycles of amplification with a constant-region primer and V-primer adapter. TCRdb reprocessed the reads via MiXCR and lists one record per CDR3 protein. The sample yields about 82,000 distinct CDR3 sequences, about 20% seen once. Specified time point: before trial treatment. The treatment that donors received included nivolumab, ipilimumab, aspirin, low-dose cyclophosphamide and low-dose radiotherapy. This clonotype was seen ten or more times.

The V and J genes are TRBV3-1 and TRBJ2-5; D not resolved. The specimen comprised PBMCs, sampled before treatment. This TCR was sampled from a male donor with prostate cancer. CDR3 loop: CASKGGETQYF. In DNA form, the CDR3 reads TGTGCCAGCAAGGGCGGAGAGACCCAGTACTTC.